These 23 T cell receptor beta chains were sequenced from one sample in a study of radiation and T cells in renal cell carcinoma. Profiled with immunoSEQ multiplex PCR; TCRdb holds only in-frame clones, not every one. Of about 150,000 clones listed, roughly 86% were seen once; the top ten hold 10% to 15%. Time point specified: blood 2 weeks post-SBRT. Indicated treatment: 15 Gy SBRT to primary tumor, nephrectomy 4 weeks later. The specimen was blood, collected from a patient whose treatment included radiotherapy and nephrectomy. Receptors were obtained from a woman in her forties or fifties with renal cell carcinoma.

This clone was seen many times. The rearrangement uses TRBV6-1 and TRBJ2-7; D ambiguous. Germline V CDR1 and CDR2: MNHNS, SASEGT. The CDR3 spans 13 residues. V lost 6 bases and J lost 0, with 9 bases in between. In nucleotides, the CDR3 is TGTGCCAGCAGGGCGGCCTACTCCTACGAGCAGTACTTC. Amino acid sequence: CASRAAYSYEQYF.

This clone is a singleton in its sample. The chain uses TRBV6-5 and TRBJ1-1; a possible D gene is TRBD1 (6 bases). The germline gives CDR1 MNHEY, CDR2 SVGAGI. V was pared by 6 bases and J by 2 bases, with 13 bases between. This CDR3 has 14 amino acids. The CDR3 coding sequence is TGTGCCAGCAGCCGGGACGGGACAAACACTGAAGCTTTCTTT. This gives the protein CASSRDGTNTEAFF.

This clone was seen just once. V usage is TRBV6-5 and J usage is TRBJ1-2; D uncertain. The CDR3 has 11 residues. V was trimmed by 8 bases and J by 8 bases, leaving 12 bases between them. The germline V gene encodes CDR1 MNHEY and CDR2 SVGAGI. The CDR3 DNA reads as TGTGCCAGCCTAGGGAAGGGCGGCTACACCTTC. Translation: CASLGKGGYTF.

The J gene is TRBJ2-6, the V gene TRBV4-3; no clear D. Trimming pared 0 bases from V and 0 bases from J, leaving 6 bases between. There are 16 residues in the CDR3. Per germline, CDR1 LGHNA and CDR2 YSLEER. This chain's CDR3 is CASSQDRISGANVLTF. The CDR3 region has the DNA TGCGCCAGCAGCCAAGATCGGATCTCTGGGGCCAACGTCCTGACTTTC.

This rearrangement joins TRBV6-1 to TRBJ1-1, with D maybe TRBD1 (6 bases). CDR3 length: 15 residues. Germline loops: CDR1 MNHNS, CDR2 SASEGT. The germline V and J ends were trimmed by 8 bases and 0 bases, with 16 bases remaining between them. The CDR3 DNA sequence: TGTGCCAGCGCCTGGGAAGGACAGCTGAACACTGAAGCTTTCTTT. It is translated as CASAWEGQLNTEAFF.

A single count supports this clone. This chain connects TRBV7-6 to TRBJ2-5; D might be TRBD1 (6 bases). Trimming cost V 3 bases and J 5 bases, with 13 bases left between them. The CDR3 consists of 14 residues. Germline V lookup: CDR1 SGHVS, CDR2 FNYEAQ. CDR3 region: CASSFAGARETQYF. For the CDR3, the DNA is TGTGCCAGCAGCTTCGCAGGGGCTAGGGAGACCCAGTACTTC.

The CDR3 bases are TGTGCCAGCTCACCGAGTCAGGACTATAATTCACCCCTCCACTTT. Protein product: CASSPSQDYNSPLHF. The chain has TRBV18 and TRBJ1-6; no clear D gene. The germline V and J ends were trimmed by 3 bases and 3 bases, with 9 bases remaining between them. Germline V gives CDR1 KGHSH, CDR2 LQKENI. This CDR3 has 15 residues. Together with reference TRBV18 and TRBJ1-6, the CDR3 gives the full variable domain: NAGVMQNPRHLVRRRGQEARLRCSPMKGHSHVYWYRQLPEEGLKFMVYLQKENIIDESGMPKERFSAEFPKEGPSILRIQQVVRGDSAAYFCASSPSQDYNSPLHFGNGTRLTVT.

A word on this clone: This sample also contains other DNA sequences that code for the same CDR3. V and J are TRBV10-1 and TRBJ1-2, with D maybe TRBD1 (5 bases). Germline loops: CDR1 WNHNN, CDR2 SYGVQD (reference sequence). The CDR3 totals 14 residues. V was cut by 0 bases and J by 4 bases, with 9 bases left in between. The CDR3 sequence is CASSESGRPYGYTF. CDR3 bases: TGCGCCAGCAGTGAGTCGGGGCGGCCCTATGGCTACACCTTC.

The chain uses TRBV9 and TRBJ2-3; D call uncertain. V was clipped by 4 bases and J by 2 bases, with 14 bases between them. The CDR3 is 15 amino acids. Germline lookup yields CDR1 SGDLS and CDR2 YYNGEE. DNA for the CDR3: TGTGCCAGCAGCCCCATAGAAGGGTCCACAGATACGCAGTATTTT. Its translation is CASSPIEGSTDTQYF. The full variable domain, in which reference TRBV9 and TRBJ2-3 provide the parts outside the CDR3, is DSGVTQTPKHLITATGQRVTLRCSPRSGDLSVYWYQQSLDQGLQFLIQYYNGEERAKGNILERFSAQQFPDLHSELNLSSLELGDSALYFCASSPIEGSTDTQYFGPGTRLTVL.

The chain employs TRBV7-2 and TRBJ1-1; weak D call: TRBD1 (5 bases). Deletions cut 2 bases from V and 6 bases from J, with 13 bases between. The CDR3 runs 14 residues. The germline gives CDR1 SGHTA, CDR2 FQGNSA. The CDR3 DNA reads as TGTGCCAGCAGCTTATTAGGGGCGGTTGCTGAAGCTTTCTTT. This translates into CASSLLGAVAEAFF.

This clone was counted only a few times. This chain uses TRBV19 with TRBJ1-1; no definite D call. The CDR3 consists of 16 residues. Germline CDR1 is LNHDA and CDR2 is SQIVND (reference sequence). With 3 bases removed from V and 1 base from J, the gap between germline ends came to 15 bases. CDR3 loop: CASSIHGWQQNTEAFF. CDR3 coding DNA: TGTGCCAGTAGTATTCATGGGTGGCAGCAGAACACTGAAGCTTTCTTT. Based on the CDR3 plus reference TRBV19 and TRBJ1-1, the full variable domain is DGGITQSPKYLFRKEGQNVTLSCEQNLNHDAMYWYRQDPGQGLRLIYYSQIVNDFQKGDIAEGYSVSREKKESFPLTVTSAQKNPTAFYLCASSIHGWQQNTEAFFGQGTRLTVV.

V and J are TRBV27 and TRBJ1-5, with a weak D call TRBD1 (6 bases). Germline V gives CDR1 MNHEY, CDR2 SMNVEV (reference sequence). This CDR3 has 16 amino acids. V lost 6 bases and J lost 0, with 15 bases in between. CDR3 sequence: CASSLLGGFSNQPQHF. The DNA for the CDR3 is TGTGCCAGCAGCCTATTAGGGGGATTTAGCAATCAGCCCCAGCATTTT.

The chain joins TRBV2 to TRBJ2-2, with 14 bases matching TRBD2. Germline CDR1 is SNHLY and CDR2 is FYNNEI. The trim removed 4 bases at V and 5 bases at J, leaving 0 bases unmatched. CDR3 length equals 15 residues. CDR3 loop: CASSGTSGGTGELFF. As DNA, the CDR3 is TGTGCCAGCAGTGGGACTAGCGGGGGGACCGGGGAGCTGTTTTTT.

The chain couples TRBV9 to TRBJ2-3, with D possibly TRBD2 on 6 matching bases. The CDR3 consists of 15 residues. Trimming removed 3 bases at V and 2 bases at J, with 13 bases between. CDR1 is SGDLS and CDR2 is YYNGEE in the germline V gene. The CDR3 spells CASSELAADTDTQYF. CDR3 coding DNA: TGTGCCAGCAGCGAACTAGCTGCCGACACAGATACGCAGTATTTT.

This clone showed up just a few times. The chain is built from TRBV4-2 and TRBJ2-1, with a tentative D call TRBD2 (6 bases). CDR1 is LGHNA and CDR2 is YNFKEQ in the germline V gene. CDR3 length: 17 amino acids. V shed 1 base and J shed 10 bases, with 23 bases lying between them. DNA for the CDR3: TGTGCCAGCAGCCAAGGTCCTGCGGGACCCCAAACCCACGAGCAGTTCTTC. This encodes CASSQGPAGPQTHEQFF.

V usage is TRBV6-1 and J usage is TRBJ2-6; D unresolved. V dropped 3 bases and J dropped 0 bases, with 15 bases sitting between them. CDR3 size: 18 residues. Germline CDR1 MNHNS, CDR2 SASEGT. The CDR3 region is CASSDMPFSYSGANVLTF. The CDR3 DNA reads TGTGCCAGCAGTGACATGCCGTTTTCATACTCTGGGGCCAACGTCCTGACTTTC.

This clone occurred once. The rearrangement joins TRBV6-5 to TRBJ2-2; TRBD1 might be the D (5 bases). CDR1 MNHEY and CDR2 SVGAGI come from the germline V gene. The CDR3 sequence is 13 residues long. Between the trimmed V and J ends, which lost 7 bases and 0 bases, there was a span of 6 bases. The CDR3 sequence: CASKTANTGELFF. The CDR3 DNA follows: TGTGCCAGCAAGACAGCGAACACCGGGGAGCTGTTTTTT.

This chain uses TRBV18 with TRBJ1-2; 7 bases are a match to TRBD1. V was clipped by 2 bases and J by 4 bases; unmatched bases: 7. The CDR3 sequence is 15 residues long. From germline, CDR1 is KGHSH and CDR2 LQKENI. The CDR3 DNA is TGTGCCAGCTCACCAGTTGACAGGACAGGCTATGGCTACACCTTC. Translation gives CASSPVDRTGYGYTF.

This clone was counted a single time. The V gene is TRBV6-1, the J gene TRBJ1-2, with D tentatively TRBD1 (6 bases). Germline CDR1 and CDR2: MNHNS and SASEGT. V was trimmed by 0 bases and J by 4 bases, leaving 15 bases between them. There are 16 residues in the CDR3. The CDR3: CASSEAGGADIYGYTF. DNA of the CDR3: TGTGCCAGCAGTGAAGCGGGGGGGGCGGATATCTATGGCTACACCTTC.

The rearrangement links TRBV5-4 to TRBJ2-7; D perhaps matches TRBD1 (6 bases). Germline V CDR1 and CDR2: SGHNT, YYREEE (reference sequence). CDR3 size: 13 residues. V was shortened by 3 bases and J by 4 bases, with 11 bases between the two germline ends. In DNA form, the CDR3 reads TGTGCCAGCAGCTCAGGGGTGGAGTACGAGCAGTACTTC. Protein product: CASSSGVEYEQYF.

V and J are TRBV4-2 and TRBJ1-5; D is perhaps TRBD1 (5 bases). The germline V gene encodes CDR1 LGHNA and CDR2 YNFKEQ. Trimming removed 2 bases from V and 1 base from J, with 9 bases in between. The CDR3 consists of 15 residues. This CDR3 is CASSQSGASNQPQHF. CDR3 nucleotides: TGTGCCAGCAGCCAATCCGGGGCCAGCAATCAGCCCCAGCATTTT.

A single count supports this clone. The chain combines TRBV2 with TRBJ1-1, with D hard to call. This CDR3 is built from 14 residues. The germline V gene encodes CDR1 SNHLY and CDR2 FYNNEI. Trimming pared 2 bases from V and 2 bases from J, leaving 9 bases between. The CDR3 spells CASSEPGLNTEAFF. In nucleotides, the CDR3 is TGTGCCAGCAGTGAACCGGGCCTTAACACTGAAGCTTTCTTT.

The chain has TRBV5-1 and TRBJ1-1; tentative D call: TRBD1 (6 bases). Germline loops: CDR1 SGHRS, CDR2 YFSETQ. This CDR3 is built from 12 residues. V was shortened by 5 bases and J by 5 bases, with 10 bases between the two germline ends. CDR3 sequence: CASSTQGTEAFF. The CDR3 coding sequence is TGCGCCAGCAGTACACAGGGTACTGAAGCTTTCTTT.